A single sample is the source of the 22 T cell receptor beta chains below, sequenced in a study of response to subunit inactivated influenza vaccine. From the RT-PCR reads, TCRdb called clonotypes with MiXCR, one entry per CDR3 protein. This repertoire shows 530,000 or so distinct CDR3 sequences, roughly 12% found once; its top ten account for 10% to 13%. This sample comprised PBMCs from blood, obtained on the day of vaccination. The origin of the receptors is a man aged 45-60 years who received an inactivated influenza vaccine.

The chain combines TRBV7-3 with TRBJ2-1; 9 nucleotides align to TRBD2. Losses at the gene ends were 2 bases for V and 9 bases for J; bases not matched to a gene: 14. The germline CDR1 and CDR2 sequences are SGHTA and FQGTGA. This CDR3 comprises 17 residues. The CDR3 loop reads CASSLLAPAGGPGEQFF. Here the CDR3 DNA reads TGTGCCAGCAGCTTATTGGCCCCTGCGGGAGGGCCAGGTGAGCAGTTCTTC.

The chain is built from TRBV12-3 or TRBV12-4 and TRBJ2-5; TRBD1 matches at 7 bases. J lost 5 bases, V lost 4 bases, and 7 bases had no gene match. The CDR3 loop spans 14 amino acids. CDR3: CASSSTGVTETQYF. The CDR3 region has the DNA TGTGCCAGCAGTTCAACAGGGGTTACGGAGACCCAGTACTTC.

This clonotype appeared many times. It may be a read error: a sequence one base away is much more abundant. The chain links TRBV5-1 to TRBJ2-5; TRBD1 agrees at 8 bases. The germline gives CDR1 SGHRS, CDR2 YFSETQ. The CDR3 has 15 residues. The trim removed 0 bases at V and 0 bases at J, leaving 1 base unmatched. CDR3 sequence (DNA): TGCGCCAGCAGCTTGGGGACAGGGTACCAAGAGACCCAGTACTTC. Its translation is CASSLGTGYQETQYF.

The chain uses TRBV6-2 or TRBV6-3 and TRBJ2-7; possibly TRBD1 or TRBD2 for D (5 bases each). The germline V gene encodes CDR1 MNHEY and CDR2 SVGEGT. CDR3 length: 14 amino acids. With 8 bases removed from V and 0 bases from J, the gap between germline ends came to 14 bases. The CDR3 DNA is TGTGCCAGCGTCCGGGACGCCAGCTCCTACGAGCAGTACTTC. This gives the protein CASVRDASSYEQYF.

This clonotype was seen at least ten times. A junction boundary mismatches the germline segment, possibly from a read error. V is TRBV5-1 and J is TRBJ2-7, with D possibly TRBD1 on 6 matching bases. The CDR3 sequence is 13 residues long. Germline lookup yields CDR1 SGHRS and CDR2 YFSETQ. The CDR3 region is CASSFGQTYEQYF. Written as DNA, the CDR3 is TGTGCCAGCAGCTTCGGACAGACCTACGAGCAGTACTTC.

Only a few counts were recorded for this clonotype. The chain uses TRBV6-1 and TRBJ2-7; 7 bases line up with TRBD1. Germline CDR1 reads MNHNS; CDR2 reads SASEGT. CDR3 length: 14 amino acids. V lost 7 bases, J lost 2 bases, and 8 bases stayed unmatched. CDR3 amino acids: CASTSGTVPYEQYF. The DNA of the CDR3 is TGTGCCAGCACCTCCGGGACAGTGCCCTACGAGCAGTACTTC.

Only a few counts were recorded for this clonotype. In DNA form, the CDR3 reads TGCAGCGTTGATGTGTGGCAAGAGACCCAGTACTTC. Translated, it gives CSVDVWQETQYF. The V and J genes are TRBV29-1 and TRBJ2-5; no definite D call. The CDR3 has 12 residues. Germline loops: CDR1 SQVTM, CDR2 ANQGSEA. V lost 3 bases, J lost 2 bases, and 7 bases lay in between.

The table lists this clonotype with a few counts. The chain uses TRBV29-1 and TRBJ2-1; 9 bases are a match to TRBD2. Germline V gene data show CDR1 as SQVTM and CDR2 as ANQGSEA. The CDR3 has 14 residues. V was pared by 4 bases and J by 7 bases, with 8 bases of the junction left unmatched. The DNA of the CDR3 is TGCAGCGTTGGGGGTAGCGGGAGAGGTAATGAGCAGTTCTTC. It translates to CSVGGSGRGNEQFF.

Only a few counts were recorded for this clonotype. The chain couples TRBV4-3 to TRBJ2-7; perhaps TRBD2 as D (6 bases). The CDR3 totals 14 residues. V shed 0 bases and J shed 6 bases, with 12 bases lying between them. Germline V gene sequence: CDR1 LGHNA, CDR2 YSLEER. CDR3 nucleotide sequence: TGCGCCAGCAGCCAAGATTGGGGCGGGGTCGAGCAGTACTTC. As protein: CASSQDWGGVEQYF.

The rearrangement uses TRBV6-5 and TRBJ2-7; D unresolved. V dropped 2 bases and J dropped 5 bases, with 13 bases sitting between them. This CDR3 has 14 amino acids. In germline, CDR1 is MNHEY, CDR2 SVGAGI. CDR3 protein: CASSYDRTPDEQYF. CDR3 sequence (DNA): TGTGCCAGCAGTTACGACCGAACCCCAGACGAGCAGTACTTC.

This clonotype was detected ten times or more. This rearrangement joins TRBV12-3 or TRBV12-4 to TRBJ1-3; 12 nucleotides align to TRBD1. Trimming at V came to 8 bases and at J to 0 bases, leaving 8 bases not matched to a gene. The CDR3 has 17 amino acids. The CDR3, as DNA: TGTGCCAGCGGCCTGGGGACAGGGGGCAGCTCTGGAAACACCATATATTTT. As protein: CASGLGTGGSSGNTIYF.

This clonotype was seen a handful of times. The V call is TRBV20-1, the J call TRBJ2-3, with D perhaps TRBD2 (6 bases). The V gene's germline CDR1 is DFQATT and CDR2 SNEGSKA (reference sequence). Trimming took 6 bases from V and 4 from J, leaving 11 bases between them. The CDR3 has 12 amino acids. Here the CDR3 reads CSAGTYADTQYF. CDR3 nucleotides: TGCAGTGCGGGGACTTACGCAGATACGCAGTATTTT.

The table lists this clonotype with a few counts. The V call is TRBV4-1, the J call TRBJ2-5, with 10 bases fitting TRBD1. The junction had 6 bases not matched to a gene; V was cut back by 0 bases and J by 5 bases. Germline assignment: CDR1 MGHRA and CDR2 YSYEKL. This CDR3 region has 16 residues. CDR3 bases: TGCGCCAGCAGCCAAGATCGGACAGGGGGTAGGGAGACCCAGTACTTC. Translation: CASSQDRTGGRETQYF.

The CDR3 loop reads CASSIKYEQYF. CDR3 sequence (DNA): TGTGCCAGCAGCATAAAGTACGAGCAGTACTTC. The chain employs TRBV7-9 and TRBJ2-7; D is unclear. Deletions cut 5 bases from V and 4 bases from J, with 6 bases between. The CDR3 runs 11 residues. Germline V gene sequence: CDR1 SEHNR, CDR2 FQNEAQ (reference sequence).

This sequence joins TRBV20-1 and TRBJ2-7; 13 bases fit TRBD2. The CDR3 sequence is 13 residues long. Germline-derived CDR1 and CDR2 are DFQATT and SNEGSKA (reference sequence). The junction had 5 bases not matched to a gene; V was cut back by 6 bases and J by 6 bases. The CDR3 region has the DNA TGCAGTGCGGGACTAGCGGGAAGAAGCGAGCAGTACTTC. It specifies CSAGLAGRSEQYF.

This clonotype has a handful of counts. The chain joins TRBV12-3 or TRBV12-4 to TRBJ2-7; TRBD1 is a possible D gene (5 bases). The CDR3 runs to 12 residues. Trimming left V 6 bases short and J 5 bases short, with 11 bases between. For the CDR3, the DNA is TGTGCCAGCAGCGATAGACAGCACGAGCAGTACTTC. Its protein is CASSDRQHEQYF.

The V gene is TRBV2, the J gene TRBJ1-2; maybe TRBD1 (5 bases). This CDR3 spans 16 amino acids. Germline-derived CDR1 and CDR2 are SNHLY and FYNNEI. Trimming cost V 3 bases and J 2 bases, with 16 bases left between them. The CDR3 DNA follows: TGTGCCAGCAGTGACGTGGGAACAGGTCGAAACTATGGCTACACCTTC. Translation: CASSDVGTGRNYGYTF.

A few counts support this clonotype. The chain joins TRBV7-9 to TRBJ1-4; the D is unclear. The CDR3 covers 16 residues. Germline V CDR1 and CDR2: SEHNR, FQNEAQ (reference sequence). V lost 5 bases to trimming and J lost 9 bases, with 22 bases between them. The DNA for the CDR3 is TGTGCCAGCAGCCGGAGTGAGGCCACTTCAGGCAAAAAACTGTTTTTT. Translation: CASSRSEATSGKKLFF.

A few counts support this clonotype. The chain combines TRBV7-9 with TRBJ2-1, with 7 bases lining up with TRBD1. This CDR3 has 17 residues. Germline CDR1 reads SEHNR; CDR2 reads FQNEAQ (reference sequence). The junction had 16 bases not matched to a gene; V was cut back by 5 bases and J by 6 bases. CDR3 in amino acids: CASSPSGRGGISNEQFF. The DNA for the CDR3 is TGTGCCAGCAGCCCCTCTGGTCGAGGGGGCATTAGCAATGAGCAGTTCTTC.

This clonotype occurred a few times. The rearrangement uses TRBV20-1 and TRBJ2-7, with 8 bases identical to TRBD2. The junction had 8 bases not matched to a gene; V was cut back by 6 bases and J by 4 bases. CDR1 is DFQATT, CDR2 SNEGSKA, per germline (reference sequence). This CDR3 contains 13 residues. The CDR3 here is CSASGAGDYEQYF. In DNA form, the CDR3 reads TGCAGTGCCTCTGGAGCGGGAGATTACGAGCAGTACTTC.

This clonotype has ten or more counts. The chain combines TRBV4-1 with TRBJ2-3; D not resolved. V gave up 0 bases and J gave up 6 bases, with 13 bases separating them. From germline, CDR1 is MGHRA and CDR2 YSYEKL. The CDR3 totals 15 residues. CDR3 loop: CASSQDGEPEDTQYF. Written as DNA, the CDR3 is TGCGCCAGCAGCCAAGATGGCGAGCCCGAGGATACGCAGTATTTT.

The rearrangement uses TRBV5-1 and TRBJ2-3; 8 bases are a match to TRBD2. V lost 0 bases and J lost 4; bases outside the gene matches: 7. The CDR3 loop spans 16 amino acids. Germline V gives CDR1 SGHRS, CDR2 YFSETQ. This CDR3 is CASSLASGGFPDTQYF. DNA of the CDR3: TGCGCCAGCAGCTTGGCATCGGGAGGGTTCCCAGATACGCAGTATTTT.